This paragraph covers one T cell receptor (beta chain) sequence. Its antigen is not known. The entry originates in a study of T cell responses to AZD1222 COVID-19 vaccine. Libraries were prepared by immunoSEQ multiplex PCR; TCRdb keeps only in-frame clonotypes and omits some of them. The sample has about 110,000 clones, roughly 84% seen once. Study-wide findings and caveats: Clonal diversity was possibly underestimated; the donors were predominantly white British and more often female.

Material: peripheral blood, obtained on day 0 of AZD1222 vaccination. The receptor's source is an adult in good health.

The CDR3 DNA sequence: TGTGCCAGCAGTTACTCCGGGCAGCTGCTGATCGCCGGGGAGCTGTTTTTT. Translation: CASSYSGQLLIAGELFF. The rearrangement uses TRBV6-2 or TRBV6-3 and TRBJ2-2, with no clear D. Germline V gene sequence: CDR1 MNHEY, CDR2 SVGEGT. The CDR3 totals 17 residues. Trimming stripped 0 bases from V and 6 bases from J, with 17 bases between.